The clone carrying this T cell receptor (beta chain) was observed many times. Its specificity is unknown. The CDR3 extends 3 residues past the end of the read, so its final part is completed from the germline J gene. Most patients and controls had Caucasian heritage. Heparinized whole blood, 5 to 8 ml, came from each donor. This record belongs to a study of T cell clonality in common variable immunodeficiency. General observations from the study: Repertoire-complication correlations in CVID were limited by patient heterogeneity. The cause of increased CVID clonality remains unclear without subpopulation sequencing.

This CDR3 contains 15 residues. V was cut by 6 bases and J by 0 bases, with 14 bases left in between. Germline assignment: CDR1 SNHLY and CDR2 FYNNEI. Assay used: immunoSEQ multiplex PCR; TCRdb lists only in-frame clones, some missing. The sample is made up of some 38,000 clones, none counted only once. This sequence was found in a person aged 18-69 years in good health. The chain recombines TRBV2 with TRBJ1-1; perhaps TRBD1 as D (5 bases). The sequencing sample was made of peripheral blood mononuclear cells. The CDR3 reads CASRLGQIMNTEAFF. The part of the CDR3 DNA that was read is TGTGCCAGCAGATTAGGACAAATCATGAACACTGAA.